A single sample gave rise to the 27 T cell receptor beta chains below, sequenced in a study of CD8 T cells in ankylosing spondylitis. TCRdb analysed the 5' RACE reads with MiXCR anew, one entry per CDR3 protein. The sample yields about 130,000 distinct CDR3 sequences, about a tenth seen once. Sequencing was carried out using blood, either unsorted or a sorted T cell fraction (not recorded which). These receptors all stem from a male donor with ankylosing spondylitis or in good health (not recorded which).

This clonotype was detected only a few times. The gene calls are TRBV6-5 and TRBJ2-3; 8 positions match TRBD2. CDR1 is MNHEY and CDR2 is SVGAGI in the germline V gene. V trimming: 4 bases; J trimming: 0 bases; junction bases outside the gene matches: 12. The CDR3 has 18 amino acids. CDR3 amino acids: CASSLQGIAGRSTDTQYF. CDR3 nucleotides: TGTGCCAGCAGTTTACAGGGCATAGCGGGAAGAAGCACAGATACGCAGTATTTT.

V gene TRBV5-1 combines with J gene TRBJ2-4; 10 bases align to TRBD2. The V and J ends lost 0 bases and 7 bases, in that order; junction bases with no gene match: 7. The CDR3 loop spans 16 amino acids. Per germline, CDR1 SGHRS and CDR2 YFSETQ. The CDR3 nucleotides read TGCGCCAGCAGCTTGGGAGGTACTAGCGGGACGAACATTCAGTACTTC. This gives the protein CASSLGGTSGTNIQYF.

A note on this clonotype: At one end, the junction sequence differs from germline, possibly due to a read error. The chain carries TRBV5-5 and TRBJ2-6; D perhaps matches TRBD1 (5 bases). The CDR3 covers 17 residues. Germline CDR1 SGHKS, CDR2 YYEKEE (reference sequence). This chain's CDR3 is CASSPLTANSGANGLTF. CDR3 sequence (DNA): TGTGCCAGCAGCCCGCTGACAGCTAACTCTGGGGCCAACGGCCTGACTTTC.

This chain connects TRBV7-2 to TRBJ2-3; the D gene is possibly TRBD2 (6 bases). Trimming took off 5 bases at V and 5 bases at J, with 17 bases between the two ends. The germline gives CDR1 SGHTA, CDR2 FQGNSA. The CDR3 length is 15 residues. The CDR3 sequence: CASSRRDSGGDTQYF. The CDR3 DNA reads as TGTGCCAGCAGCCGCCGGGACTCGGGTGGAGATACGCAGTATTTT.

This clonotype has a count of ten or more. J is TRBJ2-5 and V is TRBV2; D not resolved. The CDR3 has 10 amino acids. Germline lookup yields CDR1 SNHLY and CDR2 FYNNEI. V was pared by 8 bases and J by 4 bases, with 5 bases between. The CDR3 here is CASAGETQYF. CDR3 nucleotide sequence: TGTGCCAGCGCCGGAGAGACCCAGTACTTC. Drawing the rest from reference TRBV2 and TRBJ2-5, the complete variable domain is EPEVTQTPSHQVTQMGQEVILRCVPISNHLYFYWYRQILGQKVEFLVSFYNNEISEKSEIFDDQFSVERPDGSNFTLKIRSTKLEDSAMYFCASAGETQYFGPGTRLLVL.

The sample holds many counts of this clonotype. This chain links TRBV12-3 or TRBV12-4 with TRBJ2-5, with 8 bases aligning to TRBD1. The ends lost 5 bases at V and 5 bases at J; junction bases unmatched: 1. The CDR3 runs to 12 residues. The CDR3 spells CASSRTGETQYF. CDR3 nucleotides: TGTGCCAGCAGTAGGACAGGGGAGACCCAGTACTTC.

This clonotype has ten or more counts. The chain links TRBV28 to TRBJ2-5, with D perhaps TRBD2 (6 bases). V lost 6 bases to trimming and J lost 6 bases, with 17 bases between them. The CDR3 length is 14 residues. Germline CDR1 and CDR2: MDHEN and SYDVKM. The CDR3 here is CASRPLSGGKTQYF. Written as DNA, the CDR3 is TGTGCCAGCAGGCCCTTGAGTGGGGGGAAGACCCAGTACTTC.

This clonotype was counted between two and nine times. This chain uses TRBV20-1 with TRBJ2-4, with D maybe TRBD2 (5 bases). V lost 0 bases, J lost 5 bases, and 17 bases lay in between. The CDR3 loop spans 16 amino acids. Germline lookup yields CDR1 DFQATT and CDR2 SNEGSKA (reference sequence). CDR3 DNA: TGCAGTGCTAGAGATATCAAGCCGAGGGCAGAAAACATTCAGTACTTC. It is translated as CSARDIKPRAENIQYF.

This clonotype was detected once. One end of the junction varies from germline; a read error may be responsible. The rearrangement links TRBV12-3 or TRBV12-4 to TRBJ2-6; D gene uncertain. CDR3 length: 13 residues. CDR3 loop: CGSSFEGANVLTF. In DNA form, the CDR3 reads TGTGGCAGCAGTTTCGAGGGGGCCAACGTCCTGACTTTC.

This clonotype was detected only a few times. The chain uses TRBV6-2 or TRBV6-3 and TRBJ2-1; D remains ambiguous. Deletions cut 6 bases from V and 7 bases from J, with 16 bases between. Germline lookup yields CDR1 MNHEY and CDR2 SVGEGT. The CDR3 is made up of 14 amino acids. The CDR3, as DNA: TGTGCCAGCAGCAACCCTTCTCGTGGGAATGAGCAGTTCTTC. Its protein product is CASSNPSRGNEQFF.

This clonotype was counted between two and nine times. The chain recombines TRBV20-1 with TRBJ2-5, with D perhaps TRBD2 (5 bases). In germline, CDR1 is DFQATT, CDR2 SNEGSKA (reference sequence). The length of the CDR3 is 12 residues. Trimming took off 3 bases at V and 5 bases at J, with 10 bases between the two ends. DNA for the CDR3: TGCAGTGCTAGGGGCCTAGCTGAGACCCAGTACTTC. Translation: CSARGLAETQYF.

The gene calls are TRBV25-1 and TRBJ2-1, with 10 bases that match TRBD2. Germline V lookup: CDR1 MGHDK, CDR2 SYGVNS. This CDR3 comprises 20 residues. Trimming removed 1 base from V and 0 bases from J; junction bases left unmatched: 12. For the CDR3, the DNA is TGTGCCAGCAGTGAATTTTTCCCCCTAGCGGGAGACAGCTCCTACAATGAGCAGTTCTTC. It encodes CASSEFFPLAGDSSYNEQFF.

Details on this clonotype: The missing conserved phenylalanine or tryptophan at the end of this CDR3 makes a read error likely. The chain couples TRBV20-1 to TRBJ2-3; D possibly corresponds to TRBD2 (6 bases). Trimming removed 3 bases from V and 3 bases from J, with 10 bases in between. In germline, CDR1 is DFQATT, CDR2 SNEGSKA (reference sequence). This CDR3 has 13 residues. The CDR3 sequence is CSASGGGTDTQYL. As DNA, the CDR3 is TGCAGTGCTAGCGGGGGAGGAACAGATACGCAGTATTTG.

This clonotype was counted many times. This chain's CDR3 is CASSLGGAGETQYF. The CDR3 DNA is TGTGCCAGCAGCTTAGGCGGTGCGGGAGAGACCCAGTACTTC. The V gene is TRBV7-3, the J gene TRBJ2-5; TRBD2 is a possible D gene (5 bases). The germline CDR1 and CDR2 sequences are SGHTA and FQGTGA. The CDR3 has 14 residues. The V and J ends lost 2 bases and 4 bases respectively, with 11 bases between them.

The chain's CDR3 is CASSFSSGHNEQFF. The CDR3 nucleotides read TGTGCCAGCAGTTTTTCCAGCGGCCACAATGAGCAGTTCTTC. The chain has TRBV27 and TRBJ2-1, with D possibly matching TRBD2 (5 bases). The germline gives CDR1 MNHEY, CDR2 SMNVEV (reference sequence). The CDR3 runs 14 residues. Trimming took off 3 bases at V and 5 bases at J, with 11 bases between the two ends.

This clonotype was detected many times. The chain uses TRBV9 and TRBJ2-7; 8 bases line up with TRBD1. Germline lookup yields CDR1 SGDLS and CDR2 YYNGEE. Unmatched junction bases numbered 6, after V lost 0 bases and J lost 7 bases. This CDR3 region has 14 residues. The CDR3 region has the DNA TGTGCCAGCAGCGTAGGGACAGGGTTGGGAGAGCAGTACTTC. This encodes CASSVGTGLGEQYF.

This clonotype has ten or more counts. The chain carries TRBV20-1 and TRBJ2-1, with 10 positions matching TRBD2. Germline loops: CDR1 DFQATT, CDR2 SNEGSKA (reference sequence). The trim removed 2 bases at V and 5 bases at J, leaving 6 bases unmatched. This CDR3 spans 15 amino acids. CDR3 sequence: CSARSGAGGDNEQFF. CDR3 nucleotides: TGCAGTGCTAGATCGGGAGCGGGAGGGGACAATGAGCAGTTCTTC.

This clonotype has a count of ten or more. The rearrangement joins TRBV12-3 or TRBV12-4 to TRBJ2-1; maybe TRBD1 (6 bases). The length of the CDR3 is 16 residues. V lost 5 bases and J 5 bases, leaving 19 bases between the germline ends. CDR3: CASSPLRGLGNNEQFF. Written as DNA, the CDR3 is TGTGCCAGCAGTCCCCTCAGGGGCCTGGGTAACAATGAGCAGTTCTTC.

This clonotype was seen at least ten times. CDR3 in amino acids: CASSLRGISSSGANVLTF. The CDR3 DNA follows: TGTGCCAGCAGCTTAAGGGGGATCTCAAGCTCTGGGGCCAACGTCCTGACTTTC. The chain recombines TRBV7-3 with TRBJ2-6, with D perhaps assigned TRBD1 or TRBD2 (5 bases each). Germline V gene sequence: CDR1 SGHTA, CDR2 FQGTGA. This CDR3 has 18 residues. The V end was cut by 1 base, the J end by 0 bases, with 13 bases between. The full variable domain, rest sourced from reference TRBV7-3 and TRBJ2-6, is GAGVSQTPSNKVTEKGKYVELRCDPISGHTALYWYRQSLGQGPEFLIYFQGTGAADDSGLPNDRFFAVRPEGSVSTLKIQRTERGDSAVYLCASSLRGISSSGANVLTFGAGSRLTVL.

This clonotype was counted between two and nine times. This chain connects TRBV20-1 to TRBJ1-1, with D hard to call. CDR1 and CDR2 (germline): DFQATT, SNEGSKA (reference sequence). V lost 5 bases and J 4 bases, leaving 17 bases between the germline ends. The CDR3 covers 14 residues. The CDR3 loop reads CSAAGRRGVTEAFF. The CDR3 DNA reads TGCAGTGCTGCGGGGAGGCGGGGAGTCACTGAAGCTTTCTTT.

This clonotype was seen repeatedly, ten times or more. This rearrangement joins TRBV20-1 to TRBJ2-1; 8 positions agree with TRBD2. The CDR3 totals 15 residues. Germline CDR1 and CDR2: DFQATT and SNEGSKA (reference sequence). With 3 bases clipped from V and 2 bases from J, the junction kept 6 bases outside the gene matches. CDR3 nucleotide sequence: TGCAGTGCTAGGTTTAGGCGGGAGGCCTACAATGAGCAGTTCTTC. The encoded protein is CSARFRREAYNEQFF.

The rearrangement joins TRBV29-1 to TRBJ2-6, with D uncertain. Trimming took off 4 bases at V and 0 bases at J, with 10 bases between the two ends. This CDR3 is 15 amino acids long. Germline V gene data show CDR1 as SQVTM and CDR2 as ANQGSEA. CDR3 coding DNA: TGCAGCGTTGGAAGACGGATCTCTGGGGCCAACGTCCTGACTTTC. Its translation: CSVGRRISGANVLTF.

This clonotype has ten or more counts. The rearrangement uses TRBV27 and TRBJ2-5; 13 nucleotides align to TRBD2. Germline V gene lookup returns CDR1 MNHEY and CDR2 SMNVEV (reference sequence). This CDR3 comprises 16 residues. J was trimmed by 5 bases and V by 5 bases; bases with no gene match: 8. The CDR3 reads CASSPRGLAGLETQYF. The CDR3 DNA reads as TGTGCCAGCAGTCCCAGGGGACTAGCGGGATTGGAGACCCAGTACTTC.

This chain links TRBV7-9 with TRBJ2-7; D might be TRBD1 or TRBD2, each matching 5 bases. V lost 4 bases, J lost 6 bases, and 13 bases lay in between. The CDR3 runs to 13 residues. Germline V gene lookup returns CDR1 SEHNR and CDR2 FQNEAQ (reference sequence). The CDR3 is CASSSLGTAEQYF. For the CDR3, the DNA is TGTGCCAGCAGCTCCCTCGGGACGGCCGAGCAGTACTTC.

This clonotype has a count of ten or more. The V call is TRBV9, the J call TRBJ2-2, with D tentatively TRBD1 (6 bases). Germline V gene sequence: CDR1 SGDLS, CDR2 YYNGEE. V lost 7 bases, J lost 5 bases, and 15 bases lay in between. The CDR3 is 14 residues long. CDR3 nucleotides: TGTGCCAGCCGGCGAGCAGGGGAGACCGGGGAGCTGTTTTTT. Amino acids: CASRRAGETGELFF.

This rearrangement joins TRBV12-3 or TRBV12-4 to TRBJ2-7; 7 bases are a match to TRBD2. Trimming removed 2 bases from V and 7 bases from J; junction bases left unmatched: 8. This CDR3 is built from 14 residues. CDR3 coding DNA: TGTGCCAGCAGTTTACTACCCGCCGGGAGGGAGCAGTACTTC. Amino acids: CASSLLPAGREQYF.

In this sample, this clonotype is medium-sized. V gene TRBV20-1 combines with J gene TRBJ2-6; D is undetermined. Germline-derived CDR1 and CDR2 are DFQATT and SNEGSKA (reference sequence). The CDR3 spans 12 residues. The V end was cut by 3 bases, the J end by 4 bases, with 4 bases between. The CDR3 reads CSASPGANVLTF. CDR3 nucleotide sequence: TGCAGTGCTAGCCCCGGGGCCAACGTCCTGACTTTC.